This T cell receptor beta chain was identified in a study of shared clonotypes between healthy human individuals. Assay: immunoSEQ multiplex PCR; the TCRdb copy retains only in-frame clones and omits some. The data show around 2,000,000 clones, around 95% seen once. The V end lost 7 bases, the J end lost 11 bases, and 20 bases lay between the germline ends. Germline V CDR1 and CDR2: MDHEN, SYDVKM. The CDR3 consists of 13 residues. The sample comprised naive CD4+ T cells sorted from blood. As to subset: CD45RA+ positively selected. This sequence joins TRBV28 and TRBJ1-1; D is undetermined. This TCR was sampled from a man aged 18 to 29 in good health. The CDR3 here is CASTHPGEVSAFF. DNA for the CDR3: TGTGCCAGCACCCACCCCGGGGAAGTCTCGGCTTTCTTT.